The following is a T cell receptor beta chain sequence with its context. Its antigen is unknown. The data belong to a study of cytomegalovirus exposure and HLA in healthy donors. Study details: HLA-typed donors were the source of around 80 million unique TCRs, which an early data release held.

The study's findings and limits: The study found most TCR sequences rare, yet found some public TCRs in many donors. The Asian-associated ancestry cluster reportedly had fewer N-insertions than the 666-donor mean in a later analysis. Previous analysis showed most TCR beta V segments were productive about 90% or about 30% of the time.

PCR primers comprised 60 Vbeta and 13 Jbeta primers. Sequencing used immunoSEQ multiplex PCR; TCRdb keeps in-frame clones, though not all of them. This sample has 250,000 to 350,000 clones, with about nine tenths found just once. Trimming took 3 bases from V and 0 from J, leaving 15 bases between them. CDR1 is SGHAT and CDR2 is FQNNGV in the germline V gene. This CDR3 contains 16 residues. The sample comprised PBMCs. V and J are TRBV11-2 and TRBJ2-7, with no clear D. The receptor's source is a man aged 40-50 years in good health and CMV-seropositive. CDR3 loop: CASSFEADPSSYEQYF. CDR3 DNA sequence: TGTGCCAGCAGCTTCGAGGCAGACCCTAGCTCCTACGAGCAGTACTTC.